The TCR beta chain under discussion was sequenced for a study of T-cell reconstitution after alpha-beta-depleted transplantation in children. Whole-study results and caveats: By about two months after transplant, alpha-beta T cells reportedly arose from several hundred graft clones that had expanded. In some patients, recipient T cells and intrathymic progenitors surviving conditioning explained high day-60 diversity. Fresh T-cell production supplied most of the T-cell counts and diversity seen one year after transplant.

V shed 5 bases, J shed 0 bases, and the junction held 5 bases outside the gene matches. The CDR3 contains 15 residues. Germline V gene data show CDR1 as MNHNS and CDR2 as SASEGT. Points on this clonotype: The antigen is not known.

Unique molecular identifiers were built into the TCRbeta library. TCRdb reprocessed the PCR reads with MiXCR, giving one entry per CDR3 protein. There are about 250,000 distinct CDR3 sequences in the sample; 20% to 30% occur only once, and 4% to 6% lies in the top ten. This TCR was sampled from a female patient between 2 and 15 years old who had a stem cell transplant for congenital amegakaryocytic thrombocytopenia, so the T cells may come from the graft donor. The chain carries TRBV6-1 and TRBJ1-1; 8 bases are a match to TRBD1. This material consisted of PBMCs, mostly from graft donor cells, taken 360 days after TCRalphabeta/CD19-depleted stem cell transplant. CDR3 region: CASSPGQGLNTEAFF. CDR3 DNA sequence: TGTGCCAGCAGTCCCGGACAGGGACTGAACACTGAAGCTTTCTTT.